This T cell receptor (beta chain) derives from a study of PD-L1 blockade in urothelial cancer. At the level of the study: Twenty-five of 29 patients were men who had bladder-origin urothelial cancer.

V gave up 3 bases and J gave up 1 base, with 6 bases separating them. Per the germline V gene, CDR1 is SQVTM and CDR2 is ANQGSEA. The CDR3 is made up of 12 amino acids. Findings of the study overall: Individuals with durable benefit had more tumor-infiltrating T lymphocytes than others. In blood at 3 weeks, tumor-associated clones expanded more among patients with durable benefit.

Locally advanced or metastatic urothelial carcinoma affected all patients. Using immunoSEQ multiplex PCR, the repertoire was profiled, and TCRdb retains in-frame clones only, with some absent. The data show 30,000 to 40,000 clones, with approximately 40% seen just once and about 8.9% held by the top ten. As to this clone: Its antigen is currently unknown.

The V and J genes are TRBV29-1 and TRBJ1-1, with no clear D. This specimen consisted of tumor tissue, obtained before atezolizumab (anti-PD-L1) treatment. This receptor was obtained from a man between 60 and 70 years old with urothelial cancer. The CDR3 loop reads CSVENRNTEAFF. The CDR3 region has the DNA TGCAGCGTTGAGAACAGGAACACTGAAGCTTTCTTT.